What follows is one T cell receptor beta chain and its context. This clonotype appeared many times. Its antigen is not yet known. Base qualities are not recorded, but no much larger clone differs from it by a single base. These data come from a study of T cells in Graves' hyperthyroidism and ophthalmopathy (dated by TCRdb to the late 2010s). Notes on the research overall: Peripheral blood was sampled at the time of initial diagnosis, prior to any treatment. A discovery cohort of about a hundred patients, roughly 43 with Graves' ophthalmopathy and approximately 60 with stable Graves' hyperthyroidism, was used to find distinguishing TCR V-J signatures. Prospective prediction of ophthalmopathy was tested in an independent validation cohort consisting of 18 hyperthyroidism patients and some 16 patients who later progressed to ophthalmopathy. The approximately 90 discovery patients were divided at random into training and test sets in a 7:3 ratio. In several Graves' hyperthyroidism patients, the study also compared T-cell repertoires from thyroid tissue with T-cell repertoires from blood. Following sampling, methimazole starting at 30 mg daily was given to hyperthyroidism patients, and high-dose intravenous methylprednisolone was given to ophthalmopathy patients. According to the paper, TCR Vbeta CDR3 sequencing was carried out on more than 120 peripheral blood samples, which came from 40 to 45 ophthalmopathy, around 75 hyperthyroidism and 17 progressor patients.

The TCR beta CDR3 regions were amplified from the RNA transcripts. A first-round RT-PCR of the TCR CDR3 used the HTBI primer set with the Qiagen OneStep RT-PCR kit. Libraries were constructed in a second round of multiplex PCR, after which size selection and purification were performed. Sequencing of the libraries was done on an Illumina HiSeq2000 using paired-end 100 bp reads. In the paper's pipeline: SOAPnuke was used to process the raw data, with reads discarded if the reads contained adapters or uncalled bases, had a mean Phred below 15, or lacked an exact constant-primer or identifier match. COPE v1.2.5 was used to merge the high-quality paired reads, and each unique nucleotide sequence was defined as a clonotype. MiTCR v1.1 was used to align clonotypes to the IMGT TRBV, TRBD and TRBJ reference segments. Analysis was restricted to V-J combinations with a frequency above 0.0001, which covered roughly 99% of repertoires. A TCS score was defined as the ratio of F50 (clonal expansion) to E x V (chaos), with BLOSUM62-based TCRdist applied between CDR3 peptides within each V-J. Welch's t-statistics and random forest reduced fewer than 600 V-J features to under 15, which were used in a naive Bayes classifier (R e1071). The raw public reads went through TCRdb reprocessing: fastp at Q25, MiXCR clone calling, in-frame beta chains kept. Duplicate CDR3 protein sequences are folded into a single record with the most common DNA and genes. None of the V and J calls come from the authors' own analysis; TCRdb made them. This sample lists hundreds of thousands of distinct CDR3 sequences; approximately 18% were detected once. 15% to 20% of the sample is in the top ten clones.

Study-level results and caveats: In cross-validation, a model built on a 13 V-J signature told ophthalmopathy apart from stable hyperthyroidism with less than 90% sensitivity and approximately 84% specificity, and in testing the same model reached 80%/75%. In validation, progression to ophthalmopathy was predicted by the model with nearly 71% sensitivity and 72.22% specificity, a median of approximately 6.5 months before onset. Blood samples also contained most of the expanded thyroid clonotypes (frequency above 0.001), which suggests that blood repertoires may reflect thyroid immune responses. Sample size was not statistically predetermined, and investigators were not blinded to group allocation.

The CDR3 spans 13 residues, from the cysteine through the phenylalanine. Of the read, only the CDR3 DNA is kept; its 39 bases are in frame from base 1. Trimming costs V 1 base and J 4 bases, and their ends lie 4 bases apart. The germline V gene yields SNHLY for CDR1 and FYNNEI for CDR2. Hyperthyroidism patients were newly diagnosed, had a disease duration of under 2 months, and were aged 18 to 65 years. Any patient with an uncontrolled infection, another autoimmune disease, pregnancy or lactation was excluded. Diagnoses were established on the basis of clinical symptoms, serum thyroxine and TRAb, thyroid ultrasound, and orbital computed tomography. For progressor patients, blood was drawn at the first diagnosis of hyperthyroidism, before any ophthalmopathy symptoms had appeared. PBMCs were separated from approximately 9.9 ml of fresh peripheral blood using Ficoll-Paque density gradient centrifugation. Progressor patients were initially diagnosed with Graves' hyperthyroidism and developed ophthalmopathy during follow-up. Total RNA was extracted with Trizol reagent, and quality was checked on an Agilent 2100 Bioanalyzer.

Specimen: blood. This clonotype originated in a woman aged 45-59 years with Graves' hyperthyroidism that later progressed to Graves' ophthalmopathy. The chain is made from TRBV2 and TRBJ2-2; no D segment can be confidently identified. The CDR3 loop reads CASSEGGTGELFF. The DNA reads as follows: TGTGCCAGCAGTGAAGGGGGCACCGGGGAGCTGTTTTTT. Reference TRBV2 and TRBJ2-2 genes cover what lies past the CDR3, so the full variable domain is EPEVTQTPSHQVTQMGQEVILRCVPISNHLYFYWYRQILGQKVEFLVSFYNNEISEKSEIFDDQFSVERPDGSNFTLKIRSTKLEDSAMYFCASSEGGTGELFFGEGSRLTVL.